This entry concerns a single TCR beta chain. Its antigen is not known. This entry is derived from a study of blood T cells in healthy people across ages. Study conclusions and caveats: As age increased, TCR beta diversity per million T cells fell in a roughly linear fashion.

This CDR3 is built from 15 residues. V lost 3 bases to trimming and J lost 3 bases, with 17 bases between them. Germline CDR1 DFQATT, CDR2 SNEGSKA (reference sequence). Alongside a J-beta primer mix, a sample-barcoded 5' primer served in a second PCR lasting roughly 7 to 11 cycles. Template switching added a 12-random-nucleotide identifier to every cDNA molecule. One entry per CDR3 protein, called by TCRdb with MiXCR from the 5' RACE reads. The data hold about a million distinct CDR3 sequences, with 35% to 40% observed a single time. The sequenced sample was blood. The chain links TRBV20-1 to TRBJ1-2, with D uncertain. The TCR was taken from a man younger than 30 in good health. The CDR3 is CSASRTARRYYGYTF. CDR3 in DNA: TGCAGTGCTAGTAGGACGGCCCGGCGGTACTATGGCTACACCTTC.